Listed here are 7 T cell receptor beta chains from one sample, sequenced in a study of shared clonotypes between healthy human individuals (dated by TCRdb to 2020 to 2022). Library construction relied on the immunoSEQ multiplex PCR assay. TCRdb carries this immuneACCESS record with in-frame sequences only. Its versions omit some clonotypes, under half of them owing to an unresolved V gene in the studies checked, with the rest unexplained. The sample contains about 520,000 clones, about 96% of them found a single time. 0.05% to 0.08% of the sample rests with the top ten. Sequencing was performed on naive CD4+ T cells sorted from blood. In light of the paper, this sample's cell subset or site label describes: CD45RA+ positively selected. The source of these receptors is a woman in her thirties in good health.

The chain joins TRBV11-1 to TRBJ2-1; 11 positions match TRBD2. Germline CDR1 is SGHAT and CDR2 is FQDESV (reference sequence). Trimming at V came to 5 bases and at J to 8 bases, leaving 8 bases not matched to a gene. This CDR3 spans 15 amino acids. CDR3 residues: CASSLGLAESHEQFF. The DNA of the CDR3 is TGTGCCAGCAGCCTGGGACTAGCGGAGTCTCATGAGCAGTTCTTC.

This clone came up once. The chain joins TRBV4-1 to TRBJ2-6; D is unclear. Germline V gene sequence: CDR1 MGHRA, CDR2 YSYEKL. With 0 bases removed from V and 1 base from J, the gap between germline ends came to 10 bases. CDR3 size: 17 residues. Here the CDR3 reads CASSQDRGISGANVLTF. The CDR3 nucleotides read TGCGCCAGCAGCCAAGATAGAGGAATTTCTGGGGCCAACGTCCTGACTTTC.

The chain carries TRBV28 and TRBJ2-3, with a possible D match to TRBD1 (5 bases). V was trimmed by 6 bases and J by 2 bases, leaving 12 bases between them. Germline assignment: CDR1 MDHEN and CDR2 SYDVKM. The CDR3 contains 14 residues. The CDR3 region is CASRPTGVTDTQYF. In DNA form, the CDR3 reads TGTGCCAGCAGGCCTACAGGTGTCACAGATACGCAGTATTTT.

In regard to this clone: This sample includes further DNA sequences coding for the same CDR3. This sequence joins TRBV5-1 and TRBJ2-3; D remains ambiguous. Trimming removed 0 bases at V and 2 bases at J, with 7 bases between. Germline V gene data show CDR1 as SGHRS and CDR2 as YFSETQ. The CDR3 runs 14 residues. The CDR3 loop is CASSLEQTTDTQYF. Here the CDR3 DNA reads TGCGCCAGCAGCTTGGAACAGACCACAGATACGCAGTATTTT.

V is TRBV7-3 and J is TRBJ1-1; maybe TRBD1 (5 bases). CDR1 is SGHTA and CDR2 is FQGTGA in the germline V gene. Trimming took off 7 bases at V and 1 base at J, with 10 bases between the two ends. This CDR3 has 13 amino acids. CDR3 bases: TGTGCCAGCAAAAAGACAGCGAACACTGAAGCTTTCTTT. Protein sequence: CASKKTANTEAFF.

This clone was counted once. As DNA, the CDR3 is TGTGCCAGCAGCTTAAGAGGGACAGGGAAGACCGGGGAGCTGTTTTTT. The encoded protein is CASSLRGTGKTGELFF. The V call is TRBV13, the J call TRBJ2-2; 9 bases map to TRBD1. This CDR3 contains 16 residues. The V segment lost 2 bases and the J segment 5 bases; nucleotides outside the gene matches: 6. Germline values: CDR1 PRHDT, CDR2 FYEKMQ (reference sequence).

The chain uses TRBV5-1 and TRBJ2-5; possible D gene TRBD1, 6 bases. The CDR3 is 15 amino acids. Trimming shortened V by 0 bases and J by 9 bases, and 18 bases separated the two germline ends. Germline V gene lookup returns CDR1 SGHRS and CDR2 YFSETQ. The CDR3 is CASSLVTSPEGAQYF. DNA for the CDR3: TGCGCCAGCAGCTTGGTCACAAGCCCCGAGGGGGCCCAGTACTTC.